These 26 T cell receptor beta chains came from one sample sequenced in a study of T cell repertoires in cytomegalovirus infection. Antigens for these TCRs are unknown. In TCRdb, the reads were re-called with MiXCR into one record per CDR3 protein. Altogether about 890,000 distinct CDR3 sequences are present, under 40% being singletons, with the ten largest covering 13%. The starting material was cultured CD8+ T cells from PBMCs, obtained from culture after CMV antigen stimulation. The receptor set was obtained from a human donor in good health (CMV status not recorded). Some clones in this sample may be carry-over from other donors' samples.

V gene TRBV29-1 combines with J gene TRBJ2-1, with 8 bases aligning to TRBD1. Trimming took 6 bases from V and 3 from J; bases not matched to a gene: 7. This CDR3 is built from 14 residues. Germline V gene data show CDR1 as SQVTM and CDR2 as ANQGSEA. Here the CDR3 reads CSVRGTGIYNEQFF. CDR3 DNA sequence: TGCAGCGTCCGGGGGACAGGTATCTACAATGAGCAGTTCTTC.

DNA of the CDR3: TGTGCCAGCAGCCAAGGGGGGGTTGAGCAGTTCTTC. Protein product: CASSQGGVEQFF. The chain uses TRBV14 and TRBJ2-1, with D possibly being TRBD2 (6 bases). The length of the CDR3 is 12 residues. Germline V lookup: CDR1 SGHDN, CDR2 FVKESK. Trimming took 1 base from V and 9 from J, leaving 7 bases between them.

This clonotype was seen a few times. V gene TRBV7-2 combines with J gene TRBJ2-7; 7 bases match TRBD1. The germline gives CDR1 SGHTA, CDR2 FQGNSA. The CDR3 sequence is 15 residues long. With V trimmed by 5 bases and J by 2 bases, 9 bases remained unmatched. Here the CDR3 reads CASSPTGSPAYEQYF. The CDR3 region has the DNA TGTGCCAGCAGCCCGACAGGGTCCCCCGCCTACGAGCAGTACTTC.

The table lists this clonotype with a few counts. The chain recombines TRBV6-2 or TRBV6-3 with TRBJ2-5; 10 bases line up with TRBD2. Trimming removed 4 bases from V and 5 bases from J; junction bases left unmatched: 4. Germline V lookup: CDR1 MNHEY, CDR2 SVGEGT. This CDR3 comprises 14 residues. The CDR3 nucleotides read TGTGCCAGCAGTTTTCTAGCGGGGGTGGAGACCCAGTACTTC. Translation: CASSFLAGVETQYF.

This rearrangement joins TRBV11-2 to TRBJ2-5, with 15 bases that match TRBD2. The germline V gene encodes CDR1 SGHAT and CDR2 FQNNGV. The J segment lost 7 bases and the V segment lost 5 bases, leaving 20 bases of the junction unmatched. The CDR3 loop spans 20 amino acids. CDR3 nucleotides: TGTGCCAGCAGCCCCGGGACTAGCGGGGGGCCACGACGCACAAGAGCGACCCAGTACTTC. Encoded protein: CASSPGTSGGPRRTRATQYF.

The rearrangement uses TRBV15 and TRBJ2-1; 9 nucleotides align to TRBD2. This CDR3 region has 17 residues. Germline V lookup: CDR1 LNHNV, CDR2 YYDKDF (reference sequence). The J segment lost 0 bases and the V segment lost 8 bases, leaving 11 bases of the junction unmatched. CDR3 bases: TGTGCCACCGCCTTATCTAGCGGGGCCAGCTCCTACAATGAGCAGTTCTTC. Its protein is CATALSSGASSYNEQFF.

This clonotype appeared a few times. Relative to the germline gene, one junction end is altered; a read error may explain this. The chain couples TRBV2 to TRBJ2-1; 7 bases fit TRBD1. The germline CDR1 and CDR2 sequences are SNHLY and FYNNEI. The CDR3 consists of 14 residues. The CDR3 spells CARRRRGGRNEQFF. CDR3 bases: TGTGCCCGCAGGCGAAGAGGGGGCAGGAATGAGCAGTTCTTC.

This clonotype has more than one count but fewer than ten. The rearrangement joins TRBV29-1 to TRBJ2-1; D may be TRBD1 (6 bases). This CDR3 is built from 11 residues. Germline CDR1 SQVTM, CDR2 ANQGSEA. The germline V and J ends were trimmed by 6 bases and 10 bases, with 13 bases remaining between them. CDR3 DNA sequence: TGCAGCGTCCCCAGGGGAAACGAGCAGTTCTTC. Translation gives CSVPRGNEQFF.

This clonotype was seen a handful of times. The chain combines TRBV7-6 with TRBJ2-7; the match to TRBD1 covers 9 bases. The J segment lost 5 bases and the V segment lost 2 bases, leaving 13 bases of the junction unmatched. Germline CDR1 is SGHVS and CDR2 is FNYEAQ. The CDR3 has 17 residues. The CDR3 reads CASSLRPGTGRANEQYF. The CDR3 coding sequence is TGTGCCAGCAGCTTACGTCCTGGGACAGGGAGGGCCAACGAGCAGTACTTC.

This clonotype was recorded once. A read error may be the cause here, since a much bigger clone is one base away. The V call is TRBV7-9, the J call TRBJ2-7, with 8 nucleotides matching TRBD1. Germline V lookup: CDR1 SEHNR, CDR2 FQNEAQ (reference sequence). The CDR3 spans 13 residues. The CDR3 loop reads CVSSLGDRTEQYV. In nucleotides, the CDR3 is TGTGTCAGCAGCTTAGGGGACAGGACCGAGCAGTACGTC.

The chain carries TRBV6-5 and TRBJ1-6, with 11 bases fitting TRBD1. J gave up 7 bases and V 2 bases, and 10 bases lay outside the gene matches. The CDR3 is made up of 18 amino acids. Germline CDR1 is MNHEY and CDR2 is SVGAGI. This CDR3 is CASSYARFGTGGNSPLHF. Here the CDR3 DNA reads TGTGCCAGCAGTTACGCCAGATTCGGGACAGGGGGAAATTCACCCCTCCACTTT.

The rearrangement links TRBV19 to TRBJ1-5; D is undetermined. Germline CDR1 is LNHDA and CDR2 is SQIVND (reference sequence). This CDR3 spans 13 amino acids. Trimming stripped 6 bases from V and 3 bases from J, with 9 bases between. CDR3 loop: CASRSRPNQPQHF. CDR3 DNA sequence: TGTGCCAGTAGGTCGCGTCCCAATCAGCCCCAGCATTTT.

The chain has TRBV19 and TRBJ1-1; D uncertain. The CDR3 spans 16 residues. V was trimmed by 3 bases and J by 0 bases, leaving 14 bases between them. The germline CDR1 and CDR2 sequences are LNHDA and SQIVND (reference sequence). The CDR3 spells CASSIKAEPMNTEAFF. In DNA, the CDR3 is TGTGCCAGTAGTATTAAGGCCGAACCTATGAACACTGAAGCTTTCTTT.

The gene calls are TRBV6-5 and TRBJ2-1; D may be TRBD2 (7 bases). CDR3 length: 14 residues. Trimming removed 2 bases at V and 10 bases at J, with 15 bases between. Germline V gene lookup returns CDR1 MNHEY and CDR2 SVGAGI. Here the CDR3 DNA reads TGTGCCAGCAGTTACGTAGGGGGGGCCTGGGAGCAGTTCTTC. Translated, it gives CASSYVGGAWEQFF.

The V call is TRBV7-6, the J call TRBJ1-2; 7 positions agree with TRBD1. With 5 bases clipped from V and 2 bases from J, the junction kept 8 bases outside the gene matches. Germline V gene data show CDR1 as SGHVS and CDR2 as FNYEAQ. The CDR3 extends over 15 amino acids. This CDR3 is CASSPEGTANYGYTF. The CDR3, as DNA: TGTGCCAGCAGCCCAGAAGGGACAGCCAACTATGGCTACACCTTC.

This clonotype occurred many times. The rearrangement joins TRBV7-2 to TRBJ2-1; perhaps TRBD1 as D (6 bases). Per germline, CDR1 SGHTA and CDR2 FQGNSA. The CDR3 has 13 amino acids. Deletions cut 0 bases from V and 9 bases from J, with 9 bases between. The CDR3 loop is CASSLAVGGEQFF. For the CDR3, the DNA is TGTGCCAGCAGCTTAGCGGTAGGGGGTGAGCAGTTCTTC.

To note about this clonotype: One junction end disagrees with the germline gene, perhaps due to a read error. V and J are TRBV6-8 and TRBJ1-2, with 11 bases aligning to TRBD1. The CDR3 spans 13 residues. Germline V gene lookup returns CDR1 MNHGY and CDR2 SAAAGT. CDR3 nucleotides: TGTGCCAGCAGAAGGACAGGGGGCTATGACTACACCTTC. Its protein product is CASRRTGGYDYTF.

This clonotype has a count of ten or more. The gene calls are TRBV6-2 or TRBV6-3 and TRBJ1-1, with D uncertain. The germline V and J ends were trimmed by 7 bases and 1 base, with 22 bases remaining between them. CDR3 size: 17 residues. Per the germline V gene, CDR1 is MNHEY and CDR2 is SVGEGT. The CDR3 DNA reads as TGTGCCAGCACGAGCGAGGGAGCGATCCGTTGGAACACTGAAGCTTTCTTT. It is translated as CASTSEGAIRWNTEAFF.

The chain joins TRBV12-5 to TRBJ2-7; 9 bases map to TRBD2. The V segment lost 7 bases and the J segment 4 bases; nucleotides outside the gene matches: 8. This CDR3 region has 14 residues. The germline gives CDR1 LGHNT, CDR2 FRNRAP. The CDR3 nucleotides are TGTGCTAGTGAAGAGCGGGGGGCCACGTACGAGCAGTACGTC. Translated, it gives CASEERGATYEQYV.

This clonotype was counted between two and nine times. The V gene is TRBV19, the J gene TRBJ2-7; possible D gene TRBD2, 6 bases. There are 13 residues in the CDR3. Per the germline V gene, CDR1 is LNHDA and CDR2 is SQIVND (reference sequence). With 5 bases removed from V and 3 bases from J, the gap between germline ends came to 11 bases. This CDR3 is CASSAGQDYEQYF. DNA of the CDR3: TGTGCCAGTAGTGCGGGGCAGGACTACGAGCAGTACTTC.

The chain joins TRBV27 to TRBJ2-7; D is possibly TRBD2 (5 bases). The CDR3 is made up of 13 amino acids. CDR1 MNHEY and CDR2 SMNVEV come from the germline V gene (reference sequence). V was trimmed by 0 bases and J by 4 bases, leaving 7 bases between them. DNA of the CDR3: TGTGCCAGCAGTTTATCGTGGGAGTACGAGCAGTACTTC. Translating it yields CASSLSWEYEQYF.

Note on this clonotype: Because the CDR3 is missing its conserved closing phenylalanine or tryptophan, this is likely a read error. This chain links TRBV6-1 with TRBJ2-3; TRBD2 matches at 7 bases. The ends lost 2 bases at V and 3 bases at J; junction bases unmatched: 8. Germline CDR1 is MNHNS and CDR2 is SASEGT. This CDR3 contains 16 residues. The CDR3 DNA reads TGTGCCAGCAGTGAACGGCGGGGGAGTGGGACAGATACGCAGTATCTT. Translated, it gives CASSERRGSGTDTQYL.

This chain connects TRBV4-3 to TRBJ1-2; weak D call: TRBD1 (5 bases). CDR3 length equals 14 residues. The ends were cut back, 5 bases at V and 8 bases at J, with 18 bases in the middle. Looked up from germline, CDR1 is LGHNA and CDR2 is YSLEER. CDR3 sequence (DNA): TGCGCCAGCAGCTCCATTCCGGGACCTCGCGGCTACACCTTC. It translates to CASSSIPGPRGYTF.

This clonotype was recorded a few times. V and J are TRBV7-3 and TRBJ2-5, with 9 bases identical to TRBD2. Germline trimming cut 0 bases from V and 8 bases from J; bases unmatched to any gene: 13. The CDR3 has 17 residues. CDR1 is SGHTA, CDR2 FQGTGA, per germline. The CDR3 sequence is CASSLTGMGTSRQTQYF. The CDR3 region has the DNA TGTGCCAGCAGCTTAACAGGAATGGGGACTAGCAGGCAAACCCAGTACTTC. Full variable domain (remainder filled in from reference TRBV7-3 and TRBJ2-5): GAGVSQTPSNKVTEKGKYVELRCDPISGHTALYWYRQSLGQGPEFLIYFQGTGAADDSGLPNDRFFAVRPEGSVSTLKIQRTERGDSAVYLCASSLTGMGTSRQTQYFGPGTRLLVL.

The chain carries TRBV20-1 and TRBJ2-7, with 7 bases lining up with TRBD2. Germline V gives CDR1 DFQATT, CDR2 SNEGSKA (reference sequence). V dropped 0 bases and J dropped 1; count of bases not matched to a gene: 6. The length of the CDR3 is 15 residues. The CDR3 coding sequence is TGCAGTGCTAGAGATCTAGGCGGGGGATCCTACGAGCAGTACTTC. Its translation is CSARDLGGGSYEQYF.

There are many counts of this clonotype. This chain joins TRBV6-1 and TRBJ2-7, with 10 bases identical to TRBD1. Per the germline V gene, CDR1 is MNHNS and CDR2 is SASEGT. CDR3 length: 15 residues. The V gene end was trimmed by 0 bases and the J gene end by 3 bases; junction bases not matched to a gene: 2. As DNA, the CDR3 is TGTGCCAGCAGTGAAGCCGGGACAGGGGACTACGAGCAGTACGTC. Its translation is CASSEAGTGDYEQYV.